The TCR beta chain under discussion was sequenced for a study of T cell responses to AZD1222 COVID-19 vaccine. This CDR3 region has 14 residues. V was pared by 5 bases and J by 4 bases, with 16 bases between. The V gene's germline CDR1 is SGHDT and CDR2 YYEEEE. This table comes from immunoSEQ multiplex PCR, and its TCRdb copy is limited to in-frame clones, with some not included. The table lists about 200,000 clones, about 92% of them singletons. Study-wide results and caveats: Females outnumbered males among donors, who were mostly white British; clonal diversity was possibly underestimated. The study sampled repertoires only after the peak T cell response. Spike-specific TCRs gained breadth and depth after people received two AZD1222 doses. At baseline, seropositivity was found in only a handful of AZD1222 recipients.

This clone was seen only once. Its target is unknown. This sequence originates from an adult in good health. The gene calls are TRBV5-6 and TRBJ2-7; the D call may be TRBD1 or TRBD2 (5 bases each). Sequenced material: peripheral blood, taken on day 0 of MenACWY control vaccination. CDR3 residues: CASSSSRGPYEQYF. In DNA form, the CDR3 reads TGTGCCAGCAGTTCGTCTCGGGGACCGTACGAGCAGTACTTC. The whole variable domain, remainder taken from reference TRBV5-6 and TRBJ2-7, is DAGVTQSPTHLIKTRGQQVTLRCSPKSGHDTVSWYQQALGQGPQFIFQYYEEEERQRGNFPDRFSGHQFPNYSSELNVNALLLGDSALYLCASSSSRGPYEQYFGPGTRLTVT.